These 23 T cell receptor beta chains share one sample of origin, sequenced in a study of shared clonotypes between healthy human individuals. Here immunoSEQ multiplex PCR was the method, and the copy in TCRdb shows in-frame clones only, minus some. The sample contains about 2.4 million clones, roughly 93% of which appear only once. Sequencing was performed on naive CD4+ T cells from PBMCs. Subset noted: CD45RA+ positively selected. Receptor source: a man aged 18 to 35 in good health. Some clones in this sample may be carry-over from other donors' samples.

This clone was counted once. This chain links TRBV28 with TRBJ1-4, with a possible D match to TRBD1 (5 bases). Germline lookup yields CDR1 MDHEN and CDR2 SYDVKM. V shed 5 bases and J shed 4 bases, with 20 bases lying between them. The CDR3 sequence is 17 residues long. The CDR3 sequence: CASSRLPSTGGNEKLFF. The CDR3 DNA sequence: TGTGCCAGCAGTAGACTACCTTCGACGGGGGGTAATGAAAAACTGTTTTTT.

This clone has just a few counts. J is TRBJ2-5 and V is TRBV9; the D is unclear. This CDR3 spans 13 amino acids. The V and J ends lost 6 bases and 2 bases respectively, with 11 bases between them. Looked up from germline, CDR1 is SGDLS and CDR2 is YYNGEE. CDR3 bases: TGTGCCAGCATGGAGTCTGGACAAGAGACCCAGTACTTC. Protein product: CASMESGQETQYF.

Here the CDR3 DNA reads TGCGCCAGCAATCCAGGAGATACGAACACCGGGGAGCTGTTTTTT. This gives the protein CASNPGDTNTGELFF. V usage is TRBV5-1 and J usage is TRBJ2-2; D not resolved. V lost 6 bases to trimming and J lost 0 bases, with 12 bases between them. The germline CDR1 and CDR2 sequences are SGHRS and YFSETQ. The CDR3 contains 15 residues.

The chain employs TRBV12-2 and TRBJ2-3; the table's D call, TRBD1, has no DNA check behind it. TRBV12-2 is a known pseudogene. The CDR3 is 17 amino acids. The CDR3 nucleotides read TGTGCAAGTCGCTTAAAAGGGGGACGACTGCTCACAGATACGCAGTATTTT. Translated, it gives CASRLKGGRLLTDTQYF.

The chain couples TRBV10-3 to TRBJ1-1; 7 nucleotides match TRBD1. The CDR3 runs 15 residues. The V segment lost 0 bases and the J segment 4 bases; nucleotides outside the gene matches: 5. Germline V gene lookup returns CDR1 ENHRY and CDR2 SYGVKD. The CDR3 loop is CAISESGRGITEAFF. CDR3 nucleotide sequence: TGTGCCATCAGTGAGTCTGGCAGGGGGATCACTGAAGCTTTCTTT.

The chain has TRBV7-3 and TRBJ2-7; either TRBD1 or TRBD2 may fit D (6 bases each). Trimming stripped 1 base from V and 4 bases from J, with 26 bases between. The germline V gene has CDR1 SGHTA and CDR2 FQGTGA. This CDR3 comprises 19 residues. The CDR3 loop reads CASSLKAGLEGGGPYEQYF. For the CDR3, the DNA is TGTGCCAGCAGCTTAAAGGCGGGACTTGAGGGGGGAGGCCCTTACGAGCAGTACTTC.

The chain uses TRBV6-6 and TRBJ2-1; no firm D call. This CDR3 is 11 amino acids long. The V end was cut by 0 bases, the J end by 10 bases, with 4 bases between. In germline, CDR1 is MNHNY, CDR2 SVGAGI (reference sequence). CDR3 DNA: TGTGCCAGCAGTTACTCGAAGGAGCAGTTCTTC. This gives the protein CASSYSKEQFF.

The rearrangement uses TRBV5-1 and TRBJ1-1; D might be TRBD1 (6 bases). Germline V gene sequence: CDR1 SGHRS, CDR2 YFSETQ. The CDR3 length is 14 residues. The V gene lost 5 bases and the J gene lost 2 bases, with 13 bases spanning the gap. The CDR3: CASRGQFDNTEAFF. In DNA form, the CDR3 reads TGCGCCAGCAGAGGACAGTTTGACAACACTGAAGCTTTCTTT.

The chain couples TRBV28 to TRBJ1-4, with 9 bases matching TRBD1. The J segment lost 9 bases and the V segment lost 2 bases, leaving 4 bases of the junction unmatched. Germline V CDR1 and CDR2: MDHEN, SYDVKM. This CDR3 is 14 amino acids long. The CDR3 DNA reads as TGTGCCAGCAGTTTAGCGGGACAGGGAAAAAAACTGTTTTTT. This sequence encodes CASSLAGQGKKLFF.

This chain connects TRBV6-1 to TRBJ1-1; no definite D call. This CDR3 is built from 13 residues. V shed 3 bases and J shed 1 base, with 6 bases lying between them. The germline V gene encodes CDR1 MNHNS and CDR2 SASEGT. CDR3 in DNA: TGTGCCAGCAGTGAGAGATCGAACACTGAAGCTTTCTTT. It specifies CASSERSNTEAFF.

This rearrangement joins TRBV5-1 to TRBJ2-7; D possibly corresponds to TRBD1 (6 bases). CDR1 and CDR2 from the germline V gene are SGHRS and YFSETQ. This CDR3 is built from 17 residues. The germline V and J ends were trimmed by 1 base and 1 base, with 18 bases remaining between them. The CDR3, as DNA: TGCGCCAGCAGCTTGCAATTATCGGGGACATATTCCTACGAGCAGTACTTC. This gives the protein CASSLQLSGTYSYEQYF.

Here the CDR3 DNA reads TGTGCCAGCAGCCAAAGGCGTAACACTGAAGCTTTCTTT. Protein: CASSQRRNTEAFF. This chain connects TRBV2 to TRBJ1-1; D is uncertain. V lost 6 bases, J lost 2 bases, and 10 bases lay in between. Germline CDR1 SNHLY, CDR2 FYNNEI. The length of the CDR3 is 13 residues.

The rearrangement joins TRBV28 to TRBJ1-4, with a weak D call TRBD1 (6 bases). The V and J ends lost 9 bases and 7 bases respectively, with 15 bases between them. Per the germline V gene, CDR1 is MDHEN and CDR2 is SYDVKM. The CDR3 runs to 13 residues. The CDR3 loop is CASKEGGSEKLFF. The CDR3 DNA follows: TGTGCCAGTAAAGAGGGGGGTAGTGAAAAACTGTTTTTT.

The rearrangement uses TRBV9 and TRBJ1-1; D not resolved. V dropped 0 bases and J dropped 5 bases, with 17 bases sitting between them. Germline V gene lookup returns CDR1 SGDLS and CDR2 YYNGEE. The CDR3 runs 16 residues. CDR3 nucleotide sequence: TGTGCCAGCAGCGTAGGGAGCGTGGTGGGGAGAACTGAAGCTTTCTTT. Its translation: CASSVGSVVGRTEAFF.

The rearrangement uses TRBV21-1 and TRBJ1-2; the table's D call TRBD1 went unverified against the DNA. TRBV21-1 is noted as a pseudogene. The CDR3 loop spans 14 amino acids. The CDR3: CARLTAIPPIGYTF. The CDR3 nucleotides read TGTGCCAGATTAACAGCAATACCTCCTATTGGCTACACCTTC.

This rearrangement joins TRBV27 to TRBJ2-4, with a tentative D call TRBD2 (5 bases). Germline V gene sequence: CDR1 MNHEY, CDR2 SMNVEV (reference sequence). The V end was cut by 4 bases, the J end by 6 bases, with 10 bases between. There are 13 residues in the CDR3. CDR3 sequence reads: CASSSGVGNIQYF. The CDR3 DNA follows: TGTGCCAGCAGTTCCGGGGTGGGAAACATTCAGTACTTC.

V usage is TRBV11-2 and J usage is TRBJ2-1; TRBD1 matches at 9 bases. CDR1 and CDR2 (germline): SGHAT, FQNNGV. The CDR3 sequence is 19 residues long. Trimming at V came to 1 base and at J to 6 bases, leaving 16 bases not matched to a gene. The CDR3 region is CASSLVFRRRVGQGNEQFF. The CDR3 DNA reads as TGTGCCAGCAGCTTAGTCTTCAGGCGGCGGGTGGGACAGGGCAATGAGCAGTTCTTC. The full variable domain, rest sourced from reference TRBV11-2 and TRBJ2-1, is EAGVAQSPRYKIIEKRQSVAFWCNPISGHATLYWYQQILGQGPKLLIQFQNNGVVDDSQLPKDRFSAERLKGVDSTLKIQPAKLEDSAVYLCASSLVFRRRVGQGNEQFFGPGTRLTVL.

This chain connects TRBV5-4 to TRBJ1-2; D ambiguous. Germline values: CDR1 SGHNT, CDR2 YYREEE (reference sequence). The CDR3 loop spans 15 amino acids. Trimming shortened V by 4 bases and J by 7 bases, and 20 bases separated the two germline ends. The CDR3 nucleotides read TGTGCCAGCAGCAAGAACGGCACCCCCCGGGGTGGCTACACCTTC. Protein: CASSKNGTPRGGYTF.

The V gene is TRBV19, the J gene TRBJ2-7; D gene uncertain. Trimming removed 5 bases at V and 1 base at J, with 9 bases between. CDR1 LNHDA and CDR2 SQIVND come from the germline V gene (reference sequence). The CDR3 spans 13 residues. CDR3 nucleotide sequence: TGTGCCAGTAGTCCCTCAGCGTCCTACGAGCAGTACTTC. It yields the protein CASSPSASYEQYF.

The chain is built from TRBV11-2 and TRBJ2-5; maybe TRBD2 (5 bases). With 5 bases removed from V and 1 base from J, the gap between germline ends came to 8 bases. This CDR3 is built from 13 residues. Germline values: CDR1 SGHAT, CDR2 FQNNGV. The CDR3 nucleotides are TGTGCCAGCAGCCCTAGCTCCCAAGAGACCCAGTACTTC. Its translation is CASSPSSQETQYF.

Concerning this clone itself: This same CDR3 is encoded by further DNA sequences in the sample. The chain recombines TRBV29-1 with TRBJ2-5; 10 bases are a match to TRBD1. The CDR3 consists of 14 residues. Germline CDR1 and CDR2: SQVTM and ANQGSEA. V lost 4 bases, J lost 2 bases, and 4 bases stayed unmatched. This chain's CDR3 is CSVAPGQGQETQYF. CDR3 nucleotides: TGCAGCGTTGCCCCGGGACAGGGGCAAGAGACCCAGTACTTC.

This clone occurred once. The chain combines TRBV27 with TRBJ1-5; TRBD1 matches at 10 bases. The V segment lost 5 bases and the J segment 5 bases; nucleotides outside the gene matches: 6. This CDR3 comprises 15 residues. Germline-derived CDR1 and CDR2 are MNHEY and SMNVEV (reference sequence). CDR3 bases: TGTGCCAGCAGTCCCCCCGGGACAGGGGATCAGCCCCAGCATTTT. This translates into CASSPPGTGDQPQHF.

In nucleotides, the CDR3 is TGTGCCATCAGTGTGGGCAACGGCGAGCAGTACTTC. This encodes CAISVGNGEQYF. The J gene is TRBJ2-7, the V gene TRBV10-3; no clear D gene. Germline V gene sequence: CDR1 ENHRY, CDR2 SYGVKD. This CDR3 comprises 12 residues. Trimming left V 4 bases short and J 6 bases short, with 10 bases between.